This is a list of T cell receptor beta chains from one sample in a study of post-analysis software for immune sequencing data. TCRdb reprocessed the PCR reads with MiXCR, giving one entry per CDR3 protein. The data show about 680,000 distinct CDR3 sequences, 55% to 70% seen once. The material sequenced was blood. Receptors were obtained from a girl aged 2 to 10 with multiple sclerosis. Each CDR3 is given with its conserved first and last residue. Fields, in order: D gene, CDR3 length, clone size, V gene, J gene, CDR3 protein, CDR3 DNA. A D gene is named only where the DNA matches it firmly. Size is stated for part of the rows, as once, few or many counts, or as a class when the clone is expanded.

>.|14|few|TRBV20-1|TRBJ2-1
CSTWGGGLKNEQFF
TGCAGTACTTGGGGAGGGGGGCTGAAAAATGAGCAGTTCTTC
>.|11|.|TRBV20-1|TRBJ1-2
CSAPGSGADTF
TGCAGTGCTCCAGGGTCCGGGGCCGACACCTTC
>TRBD1|13|many|TRBV3-1|TRBJ2-7
CASSQDRGYEQYF
TGTGCCAGCTCCCAGGACAGGGGTTACGAGCAGTACTTC
>.|12|.|TRBV29-1|TRBJ1-2
CSVEEGGSGYTF
TGCAGCGTTGAAGAGGGGGGTAGTGGCTACACCTTC
>.|12|.|TRBV29-1|TRBJ2-7
CSVGQVGYEQYF
TGCAGCGTTGGGCAGGTGGGCTACGAGCAGTACTTC
>.|18|few|TRBV28|TRBJ1-4
CASSLEVAGPTANEKLFF
TGTGCCAGCAGTTTGGAAGTGGCGGGGCCTACGGCTAATGAAAAACTGTTTTTT
>.|15|.|TRBV20-1|TRBJ2-3
CSAGRLDQGGDTQYF
TGCAGTGCTGGTCGACTAGATCAAGGGGGAGATACGCAGTATTTT
>.|17|few|TRBV28|TRBJ2-1
CASSLVTTSGGPNEQFF
TGTGCCAGCAGTTTAGTTACAACTAGTGGGGGGCCTAATGAGCAGTTCTTC
>.|14|.|TRBV20-1|TRBJ2-5
CSARLGTVAQTQYF
TGCAGTGCTAGACTGGGGACGGTAGCACAGACCCAGTACTTC
>.|14|.|TRBV12-3/TRBV12-4|TRBJ2-1
CASSLTVILNEQFF
TGTGCCAGCAGTTTGACGGTAATACTTAATGAGCAGTTCTTC
>.|14|.|TRBV11-3|TRBJ2-6
CASSRVSGANVLTF
TGTGCCAGCAGCCGCGTCTCTGGGGCCAACGTCCTGACTTTC